This T cell receptor beta chain was observed in a study of spatial heterogeneity in lung cancer. Looking at the study overall: Combinations of a unique TCR and a UMI were tallied in raw reads, and on average each appeared more than ten times.

Every TCR cDNA molecule bore a unique molecular identifier. TCRdb reprocessed the 5' RACE reads via MiXCR and lists one record per CDR3 protein. The sample contains more than 8,000 distinct CDR3 sequences, approximately 10% of which appear only once. Study results and caveats: Tumoral mutation counts were tracked by counts of expanded intratumoral alpha and beta TCRs.

Many counts were recorded for this clonotype. Antigen specificity is unknown. CDR3 size: 15 residues. The J segment lost 5 bases and the V segment lost 0 bases, leaving 1 base of the junction unmatched. CDR1 MGHDK and CDR2 SYGVNS come from the germline V gene. Documented time point: sample taken at primary tumor resection. Frozen PBMC, nontumor lung or tumor provided whole RNA, which was sequenced unsorted. This receptor was identified in a female donor with early-stage non-small cell lung cancer. This chain uses TRBV25-1 with TRBJ1-4, with 9 nucleotides matching TRBD1. Sample: lung tumor tissue, taken at surgery. This CDR3 is CASSEYGTGNEKLFF. The CDR3 DNA follows: TGTGCCAGCAGTGAATATGGGACAGGGAATGAAAAACTGTTTTTT.